The following is a T cell receptor (beta chain) sequence with its context. The data derive from a study of blood T cell repertoires in COVID-19. The germline V gene encodes CDR1 SGHVS and CDR2 FQNEAQ. The CDR3 has 15 amino acids. V lost 4 bases and J lost 2; bases outside the gene matches: 6. Produced via immunoSEQ multiplex PCR; TCRdb's table is partial and in-frame only. The sample includes roughly 150,000 clones, roughly 90% of them seen just once. The chain carries TRBV7-8 and TRBJ1-2; 8 nucleotides match TRBD1. The clonotype originates from a man in his 60s with acute or convalescent COVID-19. Source material: peripheral blood. In DNA form, the CDR3 reads TGTGCCAGCAGCTCCTTAGGGACAGGCAACTATGGCTACACCTTC. The encoded protein is CASSSLGTGNYGYTF.